This T cell receptor (beta chain) was recovered during a study of technical replicates of blood from several donors. The CDR3 contains 15 residues. Trimming took 4 bases from V and 0 from J; bases not matched to a gene: 4. Germline CDR1 reads SGHTA; CDR2 reads FQGNSA. The data were produced by immunoSEQ multiplex PCR, yet TCRdb's version contains in-frame clones alone and is incomplete. The sample lists tens of thousands of clones, roughly 95% occurring once. The sequence derives from a human donor in good health. Some clones in this sample may be carry-over from other donors' samples. The rearrangement joins TRBV7-2 to TRBJ2-7, with TRBD2 identical over 9 bases. Specimen: PBMCs. The CDR3 is CASSSGGGASYEQYF. The CDR3 DNA reads as TGTGCCAGCAGCTCAGGCGGGGGGGCCTCCTACGAGCAGTACTTC.